These 8 T cell receptor beta chains were sequenced from one sample in a study of shared clonotypes between healthy human individuals. Assay: immunoSEQ multiplex PCR; the TCRdb copy retains only in-frame clones and omits some. The table includes some 1 million clones, approximately 76% detected once. Source material: memory CD4+ T cells sorted from blood. Stated subset: CD45RA-negative fraction. These receptors were obtained from a man in his late teens or twenties in good health.

The chain uses TRBV30 and TRBJ2-2; D is ambiguous. Germline V gene lookup returns CDR1 GTSNPN and CDR2 SVGIG (reference sequence). This CDR3 comprises 13 residues. Trimming stripped 3 bases from V and 6 bases from J, with 11 bases between. The CDR3 DNA is TGTGCCTGGAGCACTCGGCCTGCCGGGGAGCTGTTTTTT. It codes for CAWSTRPAGELFF.

As to this clone: No conserved phenylalanine or tryptophan ends this CDR3, so it is likely a read error. CDR3 coding DNA: TGTGCCTGGAGGAGACCGGGACAGGGGGCCTACGAGCAGTACCTC. Encoded protein: CAWRRPGQGAYEQYL. The genes are TRBV30 and TRBJ2-7; TRBD1 matches 11 bases. J lost 2 bases, V lost 3 bases, and 6 bases had no gene match. CDR3 length equals 15 residues. CDR1 is GTSNPN, CDR2 SVGIG, per germline (reference sequence).

This chain links TRBV9 with TRBJ2-3, with D maybe TRBD1 (6 bases). V lost 5 bases and J 2 bases, leaving 15 bases between the germline ends. CDR3 length equals 15 residues. Per the germline V gene, CDR1 is SGDLS and CDR2 is YYNGEE. The CDR3 protein is CASRRQGLTTDTQYF. CDR3 nucleotides: TGTGCCAGCAGGAGGCAGGGGCTTACCACAGATACGCAGTATTTT.

This clone was observed a single time. The V and J genes are TRBV5-5 and TRBJ1-1; a possible D gene is TRBD1 (6 bases). Germline V CDR1 and CDR2: SGHKS, YYEKEE (reference sequence). V dropped 2 bases and J dropped 6 bases, with 11 bases sitting between them. This CDR3 comprises 13 residues. The CDR3 nucleotides read TGTGCCAGCAGCTTAACACAGGGCCCTGAAGCTTTCTTT. Protein: CASSLTQGPEAFF.

Comments on this clone: Other DNA sequences in the same sample also yield this CDR3. The chain links TRBV4-3 to TRBJ2-7; 10 bases match TRBD1. The trim removed 0 bases at V and 2 bases at J, leaving 1 base unmatched. Germline V gene lookup returns CDR1 LGHNA and CDR2 YSLEER. The CDR3 sequence is 15 residues long. In DNA, the CDR3 is TGCGCCAGCAGCCAAGAAGGACAGGGGGCCTACGAGCAGTACTTC. The encoded protein is CASSQEGQGAYEQYF.

This clone has a count of ten or more. The chain recombines TRBV30 with TRBJ1-1; 9 nucleotides match TRBD1. CDR3 length equals 14 residues. The V gene's germline CDR1 is GTSNPN and CDR2 SVGIG (reference sequence). The ends lost 1 base at V and 5 bases at J; junction bases unmatched: 5. CDR3 nucleotides: TGTGCCTGGAGTGCTGGGACAGGGCGAACTGAAGCTTTCTTT. The encoded protein is CAWSAGTGRTEAFF.

The chain combines TRBV27 with TRBJ1-4; 10 positions match TRBD1. Germline-derived CDR1 and CDR2 are MNHEY and SMNVEV (reference sequence). The J segment lost 6 bases and the V segment lost 6 bases, leaving 1 base of the junction unmatched. This CDR3 comprises 13 residues. The CDR3 spells CASSDRGHEKLFF. The DNA for the CDR3 is TGTGCCAGCAGCGACAGGGGGCATGAAAAACTGTTTTTT.

The chain joins TRBV7-8 to TRBJ2-7, with 9 bases lining up with TRBD2. V was clipped by 5 bases and J by 4 bases; unmatched bases: 9. This CDR3 is 15 amino acids long. Germline CDR1 and CDR2: SGHVS and FQNEAQ. This chain's CDR3 is CASSASPSGVYEQYF. The CDR3 DNA is TGTGCCAGCAGCGCTAGCCCTAGCGGGGTGTACGAGCAGTACTTC.